This T cell receptor beta chain was profiled in a study of OX40 agonist ivuxolimab in advanced cancers. Whole-study results and caveats: At 0.1 to 3.0 mg/kg and by week 6, CD4+ and CD8+ T cells in the blood had expanded clonally. Among the lowest levels of clonal expansion were found in partial responders at 0.1-3.0 mg/kg.

On this clone: Its specificity is unknown.

The protocol was immunoSEQ multiplex PCR, while the TCRdb copy is restricted to in-frame clones and leaves out a portion. The sample has 60,000 to 100,000 clones; just under 95% are singletons. The CDR3 contains 16 residues. V shed 5 bases and J 2 bases; nucleotides not matched to a gene: 5. The V gene's germline CDR1 is SGHAT and CDR2 FQNNGV. This TCR derives from an adult with an advanced solid tumor such as melanoma, head and neck, liver or kidney cancer. The chain carries TRBV11-2 and TRBJ2-7; 14 bases are shared with TRBD2. Sequenced material: CD4+ or CD8+ T cells sorted from blood, taken in a trial of the OX40 agonist ivuxolimab. CDR3 sequence: CASSGTSGGQAYEQYF. The CDR3 DNA is TGTGCCAGCAGCGGGACTAGCGGGGGCCAAGCCTACGAGCAGTACTTC.